This is a list of T cell receptor beta chains from one sample in a study of T-cell memory formation after mild COVID-19. TCRdb re-called the 5' RACE reads with MiXCR, one entry per CDR3 protein. The sample holds 40,000 to 60,000 distinct CDR3 sequences, approximately 9% seen once. Sequences were obtained from PBMCs or a T cell subset sorted from them (not recorded which). These receptors all stem from an adult woman who had mild COVID-19 (a few samples of this study predate the infection). Cell type and time point are not known. Each CDR3 is given with its conserved first and last residue. The D gene is left open where the match is weak. The size field is filled for only some rows; it gives once, few, many or a size class.

cdr3_length: 16; j_call: TRBJ2-7; d_call: TRBD2; v_call: TRBV6-5; clone_size: many; cdr3_aa: CASSNTGLAASYEQYF; cdr3_nt: TGTGCCAGCAGTAACACGGGACTAGCGGCCTCCTACGAGCAGTACTTC
cdr3_length: 17; j_call: TRBJ1-3; d_call: TRBD1; v_call: TRBV11-2; clone_size: few; cdr3_aa: CASSLGGTARDGNTIYF; cdr3_nt: TGTGCCAGCAGCTTAGGGGGGACAGCTCGAGATGGAAACACCATATATTTT
cdr3_length: 12; j_call: TRBJ2-7; d_call: TRBD1; v_call: TRBV12-5; clone_size: .; cdr3_aa: CASGSGGEEQYF; cdr3_nt: TGTGCTAGTGGCTCAGGGGGCGAGGAGCAGTACTTC
cdr3_length: 14; j_call: TRBJ2-1; d_call: TRBD2; v_call: TRBV20-1; clone_size: many; cdr3_aa: CSARWSGGVDEQFF; cdr3_nt: TGCAGTGCTAGATGGAGCGGGGGGGTCGATGAGCAGTTCTTC
cdr3_length: 12; j_call: TRBJ2-1; d_call: .; v_call: TRBV7-8; clone_size: few; cdr3_aa: CASSLQGTEQFF; cdr3_nt: TGTGCCAGCAGCTTGCAGGGGACTGAGCAGTTCTTC
cdr3_length: 12; j_call: TRBJ2-5; d_call: .; v_call: TRBV5-6; clone_size: many; cdr3_aa: CASSLSVETQYF; cdr3_nt: TGTGCCAGCAGCTTGTCGGTAGAGACCCAGTACTTC
cdr3_length: 17; j_call: TRBJ2-1; d_call: .; v_call: TRBV7-2; clone_size: few; cdr3_aa: CASSLPSGRSSYNEQFF; cdr3_nt: TGTGCCAGCAGCCTCCCTTCGGGGCGGAGCTCCTACAATGAGCAGTTCTTC
cdr3_length: 13; j_call: TRBJ2-3; d_call: .; v_call: TRBV20-1; clone_size: few; cdr3_aa: CSARTPGPLTQYF; cdr3_nt: TGCAGTGCTAGAACCCCCGGTCCTCTGACGCAGTATTTT
cdr3_length: 16; j_call: TRBJ1-5; d_call: .; v_call: TRBV18; clone_size: .; cdr3_aa: CASSPPMSGSNQPQHF; cdr3_nt: TGTGCCAGCTCACCACCCATGTCGGGAAGCAATCAGCCCCAGCATTTT
cdr3_length: 14; j_call: TRBJ2-1; d_call: .; v_call: TRBV7-3; clone_size: few; cdr3_aa: CASSFGGDYNEQFF; cdr3_nt: TGTGCCAGCAGCTTTGGGGGAGACTACAATGAGCAGTTCTTC
cdr3_length: 16; j_call: TRBJ1-6; d_call: .; v_call: TRBV12-3/TRBV12-4; clone_size: many; cdr3_aa: CASSLRDISYNSPLHF; cdr3_nt: TGTGCCAGCAGTTTAAGGGACATCTCCTATAATTCACCCCTCCACTTT
cdr3_length: 14; j_call: TRBJ1-4; d_call: .; v_call: TRBV6-1; clone_size: few; cdr3_aa: CASGRQATNEKLFF; cdr3_nt: TGTGCCAGCGGCAGACAGGCAACTAATGAAAAACTGTTTTTT
cdr3_length: 13; j_call: TRBJ2-3; d_call: .; v_call: TRBV12-3/TRBV12-4; clone_size: few; cdr3_aa: CASSLRLGDTQYF; cdr3_nt: TGTGCCAGCAGTTTAAGATTAGGAGATACGCAGTATTTT
cdr3_length: 16; j_call: TRBJ1-1; d_call: .; v_call: TRBV6-5; clone_size: .; cdr3_aa: CASSYISRGANTEAFF; cdr3_nt: TGTGCCAGCAGCTACATTTCACGGGGCGCGAACACTGAAGCTTTCTTT
cdr3_length: 15; j_call: TRBJ2-1; d_call: TRBD2; v_call: TRBV12-5; clone_size: .; cdr3_aa: CASGLRVAGINEQFF; cdr3_nt: TGTGCTAGTGGTTTGAGGGTAGCGGGTATAAATGAGCAGTTCTTC
cdr3_length: 16; j_call: TRBJ2-1; d_call: TRBD2; v_call: TRBV3-1; clone_size: many; cdr3_aa: CASSQGGSGSSNEQFF; cdr3_nt: TGTGCCAGCAGCCAAGGGGGTAGCGGGAGTAGCAATGAGCAGTTCTTC
cdr3_length: 14; j_call: TRBJ1-2; d_call: .; v_call: TRBV11-2; clone_size: few; cdr3_aa: CASSLTRTNYGYTF; cdr3_nt: TGTGCCAGCAGCTTAACCAGGACTAACTATGGCTACACCTTC
cdr3_length: 13; j_call: TRBJ1-1; d_call: .; v_call: TRBV10-3; clone_size: few; cdr3_aa: CAISNDRDTEAFF; cdr3_nt: TGTGCCATCAGCAATGACAGAGACACTGAAGCTTTCTTT
cdr3_length: 15; j_call: TRBJ2-5; d_call: .; v_call: TRBV19; clone_size: .; cdr3_aa: CASTGRERSKETQYF; cdr3_nt: TGTGCCAGTACGGGACGGGAGAGGAGTAAAGAGACCCAGTACTTC
cdr3_length: 15; j_call: TRBJ2-1; d_call: TRBD2; v_call: TRBV6-2/TRBV6-3; clone_size: many; cdr3_aa: CASSYTSGSYNEQFF; cdr3_nt: TGTGCCAGCAGTTACACTAGCGGGAGTTACAATGAGCAGTTCTTC